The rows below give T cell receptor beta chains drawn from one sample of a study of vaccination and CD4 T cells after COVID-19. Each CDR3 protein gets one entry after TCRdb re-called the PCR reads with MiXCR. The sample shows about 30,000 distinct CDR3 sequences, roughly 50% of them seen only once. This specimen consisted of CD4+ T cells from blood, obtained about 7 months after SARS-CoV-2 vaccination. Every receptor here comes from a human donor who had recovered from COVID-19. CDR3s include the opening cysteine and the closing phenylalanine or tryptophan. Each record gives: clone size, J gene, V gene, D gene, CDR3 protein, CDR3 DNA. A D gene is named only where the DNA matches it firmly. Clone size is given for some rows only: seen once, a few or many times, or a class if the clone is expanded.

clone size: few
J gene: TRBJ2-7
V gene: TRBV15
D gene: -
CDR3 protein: CATSRRGGGSSYEQYF
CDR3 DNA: TGTGCCACCAGCAGACGAGGCGGCGGAAGCTCCTACGAGCAGTACTTC

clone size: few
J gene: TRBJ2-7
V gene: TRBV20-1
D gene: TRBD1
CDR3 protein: CSVFRDSMNYEQYF
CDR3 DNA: TGCAGTGTTTTCCGGGACAGCATGAACTACGAGCAGTACTTC

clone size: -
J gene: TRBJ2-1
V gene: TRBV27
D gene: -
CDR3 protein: CASISSFSGSGQFF
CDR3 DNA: TGTGCCAGCATCTCTAGTTTTTCCGGGAGCGGGCAGTTCTTC

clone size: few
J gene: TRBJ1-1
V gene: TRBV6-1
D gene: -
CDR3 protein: CASESGQREGDTEAFF
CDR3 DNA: TGTGCCAGCGAATCAGGACAGAGAGAAGGTGACACTGAAGCTTTCTTT

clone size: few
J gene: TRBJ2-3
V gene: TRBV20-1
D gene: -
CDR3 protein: CSASHQSGNIRTDTQYF
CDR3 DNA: TGCAGTGCTAGTCACCAATCCGGGAACATTCGCACAGATACGCAGTATTTT

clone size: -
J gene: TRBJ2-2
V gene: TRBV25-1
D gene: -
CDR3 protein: CASSDPYSGELFF
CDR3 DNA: TGTGCCAGCAGTGACCCGTATTCCGGGGAGCTGTTTTTT

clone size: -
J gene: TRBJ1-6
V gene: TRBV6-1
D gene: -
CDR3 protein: CASRLDKLNSPLHF
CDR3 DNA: TGTGCCAGCAGACTCGACAAGCTAAATTCACCCCTCCACTTT

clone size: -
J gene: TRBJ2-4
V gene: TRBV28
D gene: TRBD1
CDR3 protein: CASSLYRGEECLF
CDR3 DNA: TGTGCCAGCAGTTTATACAGGGGTGAGGAATGTCTCTTC

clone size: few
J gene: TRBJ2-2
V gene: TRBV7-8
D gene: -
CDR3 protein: CASSGRTNTGELFF
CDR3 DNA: TGTGCCAGCAGTGGCAGGACGAACACCGGGGAGCTGTTTTTT

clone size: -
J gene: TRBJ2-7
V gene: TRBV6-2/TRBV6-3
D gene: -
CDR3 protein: CASSPYRDPYEQYF
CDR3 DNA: TGTGCCAGCAGCCCCTACCGAGATCCCTACGAGCAGTACTTC

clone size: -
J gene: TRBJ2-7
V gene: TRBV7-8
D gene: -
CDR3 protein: CASSLRHEQYF
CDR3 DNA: TGTGCCAGCAGCTTACGGCACGAGCAGTACTTC

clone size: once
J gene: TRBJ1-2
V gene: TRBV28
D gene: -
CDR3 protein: CASSSRFNYGYTF
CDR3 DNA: TGTGCCAGCAGTTCCCGCTTTAACTATGGCTACACCTTC

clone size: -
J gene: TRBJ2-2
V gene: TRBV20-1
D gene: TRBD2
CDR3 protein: CSARGNWLAGVPGELFF
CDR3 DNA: TGCAGTGCTAGAGGGAATTGGCTAGCGGGAGTTCCCGGGGAGCTGTTTTTT

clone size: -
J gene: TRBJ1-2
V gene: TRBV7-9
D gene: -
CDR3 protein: CASSLGNQAGGYTF
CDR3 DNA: TGTGCCAGCAGCTTAGGGAATCAAGCGGGTGGCTACACCTTC

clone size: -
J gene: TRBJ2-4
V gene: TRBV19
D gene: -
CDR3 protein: CASSLRGAKNIQYF
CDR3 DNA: TGTGCCAGTAGTTTGAGGGGAGCCAAAAACATTCAGTACTTC

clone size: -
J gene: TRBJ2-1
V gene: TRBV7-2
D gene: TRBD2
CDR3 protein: CASSLDGRGAYNEQFF
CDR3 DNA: TGTGCCAGCAGCTTAGACGGGAGGGGGGCATACAATGAGCAGTTCTTC

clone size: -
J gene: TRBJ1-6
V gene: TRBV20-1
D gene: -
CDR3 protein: CSASYQGDNSPLHF
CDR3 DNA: TGCAGTGCTAGTTACCAAGGGGATAATTCACCCCTCCACTTT

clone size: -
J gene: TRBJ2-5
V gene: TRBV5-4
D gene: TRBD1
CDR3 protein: CASSYTGGRQETQYF
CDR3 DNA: TGTGCCAGCAGCTATACAGGGGGGAGGCAAGAGACCCAGTACTTC

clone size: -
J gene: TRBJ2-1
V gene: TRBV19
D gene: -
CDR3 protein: CASSIGQIDNEQFF
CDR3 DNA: TGTGCCAGTAGTATCGGGCAGATAGACAATGAGCAGTTCTTC

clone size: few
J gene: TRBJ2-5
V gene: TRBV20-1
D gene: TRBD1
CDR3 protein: CSATRGTGGRYF
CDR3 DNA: TGCAGTGCTACCCGAGGGACAGGGGGCCGGTACTTC

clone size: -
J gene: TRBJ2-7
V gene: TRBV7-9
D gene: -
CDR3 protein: CASSNFDEQYF
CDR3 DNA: TGTGCCAGCAGCAACTTTGACGAGCAGTACTTC

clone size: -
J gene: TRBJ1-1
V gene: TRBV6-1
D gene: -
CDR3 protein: CASRTGSLNEAFF
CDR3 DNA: TGTGCCAGCAGGACAGGTTCCCTCAATGAAGCTTTCTTT

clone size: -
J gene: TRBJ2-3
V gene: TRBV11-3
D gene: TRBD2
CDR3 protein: CASSSLAGGGDTQYF
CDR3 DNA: TGTGCCAGCAGCTCACTAGCGGGAGGGGGAGATACGCAGTATTTT

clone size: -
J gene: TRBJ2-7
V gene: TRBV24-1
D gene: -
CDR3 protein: CATSPDGSYEQYF
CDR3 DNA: TGTGCCACCAGCCCAGACGGCTCCTACGAGCAGTACTTC

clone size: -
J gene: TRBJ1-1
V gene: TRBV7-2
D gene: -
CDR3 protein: CASSLVGLETVGTEAFF
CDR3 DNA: TGTGCCAGCAGCTTAGTCGGACTTGAGACAGTGGGGACTGAAGCTTTCTTT

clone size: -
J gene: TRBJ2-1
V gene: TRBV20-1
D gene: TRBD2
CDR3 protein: CSARVGAGGGYNEQFF
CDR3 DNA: TGCAGTGCTAGAGTCGGAGCGGGAGGAGGATACAATGAGCAGTTCTTC

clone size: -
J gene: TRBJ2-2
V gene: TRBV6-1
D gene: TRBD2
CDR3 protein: CASSREVNTGELFF
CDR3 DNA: TGTGCCAGCAGCCGGGAGGTGAACACCGGGGAGCTGTTTTTT

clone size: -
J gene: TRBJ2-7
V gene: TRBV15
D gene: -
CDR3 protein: CATSRERDSDYEQYF
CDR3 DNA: TGTGCCACCAGCAGAGAAAGGGACTCCGACTACGAGCAGTACTTC

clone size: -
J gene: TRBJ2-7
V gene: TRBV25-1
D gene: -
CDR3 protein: CASSTQVVGGTYEQYF
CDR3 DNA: TGTGCCAGCAGTACCCAGGTGGTTGGGGGAACCTACGAGCAGTACTTC

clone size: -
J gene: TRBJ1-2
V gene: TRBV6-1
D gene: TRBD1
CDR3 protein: CASSQGAVGYTF
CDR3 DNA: TGTGCCAGCAGCCAGGGGGCGGTTGGCTACACCTTC

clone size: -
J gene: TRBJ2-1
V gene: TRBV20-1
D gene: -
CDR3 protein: CSASNTYNEQFF
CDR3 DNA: TGCAGTGCTAGTAATACTTACAATGAGCAGTTCTTC

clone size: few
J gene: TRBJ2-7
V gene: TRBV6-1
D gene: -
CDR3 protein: CASSYGSGSYEQYF
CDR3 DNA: TGTGCCAGCAGCTATGGAAGCGGGTCCTACGAGCAGTACTTC

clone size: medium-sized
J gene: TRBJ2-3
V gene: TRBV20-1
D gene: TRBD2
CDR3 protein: CSARDPALAVITDTQYF
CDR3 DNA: TGCAGTGCTAGAGATCCCGCTCTAGCGGTCATCACAGATACGCAGTATTTT